This T cell receptor beta chain was documented in a study of STAT5B mutations in CD4+ large granular lymphocyte leukemia. Overall study findings and caveats: Compared with healthy controls (2/35), patient top clones favored TRBV06 (8/27).

Produced via immunoSEQ multiplex PCR; TCRdb's table is partial and in-frame only. Found here are 45,000 to 50,000 clones, 80% to 85% of them singletons; the top ten hold 0.3% to 0.4%. The CDR3 length is 17 residues. CDR1 is SGHRS, CDR2 YFSETQ, per germline. The V segment lost 1 base and the J segment 1 base; nucleotides outside the gene matches: 5. Notes on this clone: Its target is not known.

The TCR originated in a human donor in good health. V is TRBV5-1 and J is TRBJ2-3, with TRBD2 matching over 11 bases. Sequenced sample: CD4+ T cells from blood buffy coats. CDR3 sequence reads: CASSLKTSGVRTDTQYF. For the CDR3, the DNA is TGCGCCAGCAGCTTGAAGACTAGCGGGGTACGCACAGATACGCAGTATTTT.